One and the same sample provided the 25 T cell receptor beta chains below, sequenced in a study of T cell responses to AZD1222 COVID-19 vaccine. The method was immunoSEQ multiplex PCR; TCRdb's version includes in-frame clones alone and lacks a portion of them. This sample has about 140,000 clones, with about 91% found just once. Sequenced here: peripheral blood, sampled on day 0 of AZD1222 vaccination. These receptors were obtained from an adult in good health.

The V call is TRBV15, the J call TRBJ2-7; 11 bases are a match to TRBD1. V was clipped by 3 bases and J by 2 bases; unmatched bases: 3. Germline CDR1 reads LNHNV; CDR2 reads YYDKDF (reference sequence). The CDR3 runs 15 residues. The CDR3 loop reads CATSSGQGAAYEQYF. The CDR3 DNA reads as TGTGCCACCAGCAGTGGACAGGGGGCGGCCTACGAGCAGTACTTC. Full variable domain (missing parts from reference TRBV15 and TRBJ2-7): DAMVIQNPRYQVTQFGKPVTLSCSQTLNHNVMYWYQQKSSQAPKLLFHYYDKDFNNEADTPDNFQSRRPNTSFCFLDIRSPGLGDTAMYLCATSSGQGAAYEQYFGPGTRLTVT.

As DNA, the CDR3 is TGTGCCAGCAGTGTTCGGACTAGCTATGTAGATACGCAGTATTTT. Translated: CASSVRTSYVDTQYF. The chain is built from TRBV2 and TRBJ2-3; TRBD2 aligns across 8 bases. V lost 4 bases, J lost 5 bases, and 8 bases stayed unmatched. CDR1 and CDR2 (germline): SNHLY, FYNNEI. CDR3 length equals 15 residues.

The J gene is TRBJ2-7, the V gene TRBV7-3; tentatively, D is TRBD2 (6 bases). This CDR3 has 14 residues. CDR1 SGHTA and CDR2 FQGTGA come from the germline V gene. Trimming removed 1 base at V and 5 bases at J, with 12 bases between. CDR3 sequence (DNA): TGTGCCAGCAGCTTAAGCGCAGGGAGGAACGAGCAGTACTTC. This encodes CASSLSAGRNEQYF.

CDR3 bases: TGTGCCAGCAGCTTAGTTAAGGGCACTGAAGCTTTCTTT. The encoded protein is CASSLVKGTEAFF. The chain uses TRBV7-2 and TRBJ1-1; the D is unclear. The germline gives CDR1 SGHTA, CDR2 FQGNSA. The CDR3 covers 13 residues. Trimming cost V 1 base and J 4 bases, with 7 bases left between them.

The chain couples TRBV6-5 to TRBJ1-1; no reliable D call. CDR1 MNHEY and CDR2 SVGAGI come from the germline V gene. With 2 bases removed from V and 0 bases from J, the gap between germline ends came to 4 bases. This CDR3 has 13 amino acids. CDR3 sequence: CASSYNVNTEAFF. CDR3 DNA sequence: TGTGCCAGCAGTTACAACGTGAACACTGAAGCTTTCTTT.

The rearrangement links TRBV5-1 to TRBJ1-2; 7 nucleotides line up with TRBD1. V shed 1 base and J 4 bases; nucleotides not matched to a gene: 10. The germline CDR1 and CDR2 sequences are SGHRS and YFSETQ. The CDR3 totals 16 residues. In nucleotides, the CDR3 is TGCGCCAGCAGCTTGACGCATCCCCAGGGGGTCTATGGCTACACCTTC. It is translated as CASSLTHPQGVYGYTF. Complete variable domain (other parts from reference TRBV5-1 and TRBJ1-2): KAGVTQTPRYLIKTRGQQVTLSCSPISGHRSVSWYQQTPGQGLQFLFEYFSETQRNKGNFPGRFSGRQFSNSRSEMNVSTLELGDSALYLCASSLTHPQGVYGYTFGSGTRLTVV.

V and J are TRBV6-5 and TRBJ1-1; D uncertain. The CDR3 has 13 amino acids. V lost 6 bases and J lost 0, with 8 bases in between. Germline-derived CDR1 and CDR2 are MNHEY and SVGAGI. As DNA, the CDR3 is TGTGCCAGCAGAGTTACATTGAACACTGAAGCTTTCTTT. Amino acid sequence: CASRVTLNTEAFF.

This chain links TRBV3-1 (or the pseudogene TRBV3-2) with TRBJ1-2; D uncertain. The CDR3 runs to 14 residues. Germline V gene lookup returns CDR1 LGHDT and CDR2 YNNKEL (reference sequence). The ends were cut back, 3 bases at V and 8 bases at J, with 16 bases in the middle. In DNA, the CDR3 is TGTGCCAGCAGCCAGGGTCCCCTCGCCGGGGGCTACACCTTC. Protein product: CASSQGPLAGGYTF.

This clone occurred a few times. The V gene is TRBV5-4, the J gene TRBJ2-7; the match to TRBD1 covers 9 bases. V trimming: 2 bases; J trimming: 4 bases; junction bases outside the gene matches: 7. From germline, CDR1 is SGHNT and CDR2 YYREEE (reference sequence). There are 15 residues in the CDR3. The CDR3 region has the DNA TGTGCCAGCAGCTTCGGACAGGGGTCGGTGTACGAGCAGTACTTC. Protein product: CASSFGQGSVYEQYF. Full variable domain (missing parts from reference TRBV5-4 and TRBJ2-7): ETGVTQSPTHLIKTRGQQVTLRCSSQSGHNTVSWYQQALGQGPQFIFQYYREEENGRGNFPPRFSGLQFPNYSSELNVNALELDDSALYLCASSFGQGSVYEQYFGPGTRLTVT.

The chain carries TRBV13 and TRBJ1-1, with 7 positions matching TRBD1. Germline CDR1 PRHDT, CDR2 FYEKMQ (reference sequence). V was clipped by 7 bases and J by 4 bases; unmatched bases: 9. The CDR3 is made up of 14 amino acids. CDR3 sequence reads: CASNTRQGGTEAFF. As DNA, the CDR3 is TGTGCCAGCAACACCAGGCAGGGGGGCACTGAAGCTTTCTTT. The whole variable domain, filled in from reference TRBV13 and TRBJ1-1, reads AAGVIQSPRHLIKEKRETATLKCYPIPRHDTVYWYQQGPGQDPQFLISFYEKMQSDKGSIPDRFSAQQFSDYHSELNMSSLELGDSALYFCASNTRQGGTEAFFGQGTRLTVV.

The V gene is TRBV27, the J gene TRBJ2-5; 7 bases align to TRBD1. This CDR3 comprises 15 residues. The trim removed 5 bases at V and 7 bases at J, leaving 13 bases unmatched. Per germline, CDR1 MNHEY and CDR2 SMNVEV (reference sequence). CDR3 sequence: CASSLLGQDSGTQYF. CDR3 bases: TGTGCCAGCAGTCTACTTGGACAGGATTCGGGGACCCAGTACTTC.

There are a few counts of this clone. The rearrangement links TRBV5-1 to TRBJ1-2; TRBD1 matches 8 bases. V dropped 0 bases and J dropped 4; count of bases not matched to a gene: 11. This CDR3 is built from 17 residues. Germline-derived CDR1 and CDR2 are SGHRS and YFSETQ. The CDR3 DNA is TGCGCCAGCAGCTTGGCCAGGGGGCCTATCGGAACCTATGGCTACACCTTC. Its translation is CASSLARGPIGTYGYTF. The full variable domain, completed using reference TRBV5-1 and TRBJ1-2, is KAGVTQTPRYLIKTRGQQVTLSCSPISGHRSVSWYQQTPGQGLQFLFEYFSETQRNKGNFPGRFSGRQFSNSRSEMNVSTLELGDSALYLCASSLARGPIGTYGYTFGSGTRLTVV.

Comments on this clone: Different DNA sequences within this sample yield the same CDR3. The rearrangement uses TRBV6-5 and TRBJ1-2, with D possibly TRBD1 on 5 matching bases. Trimming took off 0 bases at V and 5 bases at J, with 13 bases between the two ends. The CDR3 runs to 15 residues. CDR1 MNHEY and CDR2 SVGAGI come from the germline V gene. CDR3 bases: TGTGCCAGCAGTTACTCTGAAGGGGAAGGGTATGGCTACACCTTC. Its protein is CASSYSEGEGYGYTF.

The chain uses TRBV30 and TRBJ2-3; TRBD2 matches 11 bases. The germline CDR1 and CDR2 sequences are GTSNPN and SVGIG (reference sequence). The CDR3 is made up of 15 amino acids. V dropped 2 bases and J dropped 1; count of bases not matched to a gene: 2. The CDR3 sequence is CAWSLAGGRTDTQYF. The DNA for the CDR3 is TGTGCCTGGAGTCTAGCGGGGGGACGCACAGATACGCAGTATTTT.

The chain is built from TRBV7-3 and TRBJ2-6; 9 bases map to TRBD1. V dropped 2 bases and J dropped 0; count of bases not matched to a gene: 11. This CDR3 has 20 amino acids. Germline loops: CDR1 SGHTA, CDR2 FQGTGA. The CDR3 DNA is TGTGCCAGCAGCTTAGTTCCACAGGGGGCGGGAAGCTCTGGGGCCAACGTCCTGACTTTC. It codes for CASSLVPQGAGSSGANVLTF.

The chain couples TRBV11-1 to TRBJ2-4; D remains unclear. CDR1 and CDR2 from the germline V gene are SGHAT and FQDESV (reference sequence). V lost 1 base, J lost 3 bases, and 7 bases lay in between. The CDR3 runs to 14 residues. CDR3: CASSLVRGKNIQYF. In DNA, the CDR3 is TGTGCCAGCAGCTTAGTCCGCGGCAAAAACATTCAGTACTTC.

The gene calls are TRBV19 and TRBJ2-7, with 9 bases fitting TRBD2. The CDR3 sequence is 18 residues long. J gave up 0 bases and V 5 bases, and 14 bases lay outside the gene matches. Germline-derived CDR1 and CDR2 are LNHDA and SQIVND (reference sequence). This CDR3 reads CASSPLSGGISSSYEQYF. The CDR3, as DNA: TGTGCCAGTAGTCCACTAAGCGGGGGGATTTCGAGCTCCTACGAGCAGTACTTC.

The rearrangement uses TRBV28 and TRBJ2-7; D is uncertain. The CDR3 consists of 14 residues. CDR1 is MDHEN, CDR2 SYDVKM, per germline. Trimming stripped 6 bases from V and 4 bases from J, with 16 bases between. CDR3 region: CASRRPPSDYEQYF. CDR3 sequence (DNA): TGTGCCAGCAGAAGGCCCCCGTCAGATTACGAGCAGTACTTC.

The chain links TRBV6-5 to TRBJ1-2; D gene unclear. CDR1 MNHEY and CDR2 SVGAGI come from the germline V gene. The CDR3 is 14 residues long. The ends were cut back, 0 bases at V and 6 bases at J, with 11 bases in the middle. CDR3 in amino acids: CASSYSLAGDGYTF. In DNA, the CDR3 is TGTGCCAGCAGTTACTCTCTTGCTGGGGATGGCTACACCTTC.

The chain couples TRBV19 to TRBJ1-5; D remains unclear. V was shortened by 1 base and J by 0 bases, with 7 bases between the two germline ends. Germline lookup yields CDR1 LNHDA and CDR2 SQIVND (reference sequence). The CDR3 spans 15 residues. In nucleotides, the CDR3 is TGTGCCAGTAGTATAGCAATCTATAGCAATCAGCCCCAGCATTTT. Its translation: CASSIAIYSNQPQHF.

This rearrangement joins TRBV15 to TRBJ1-5; the D gene is possibly TRBD1 (5 bases). Trimming left V 0 bases short and J 4 bases short, with 13 bases between. The CDR3 contains 16 residues. The germline V gene has CDR1 LNHNV and CDR2 YYDKDF (reference sequence). Here the CDR3 reads CATSREGRARNQPQHF. DNA for the CDR3: TGTGCCACCAGCAGAGAGGGCAGGGCGAGGAATCAGCCCCAGCATTTT.

This chain uses TRBV7-9 with TRBJ2-7, with TRBD2 identical over 7 bases. Germline CDR1 is SEHNR and CDR2 is FQNEAQ (reference sequence). The J segment lost 0 bases and the V segment lost 5 bases, leaving 1 base of the junction unmatched. This CDR3 region has 13 residues. This CDR3 is CASSRTSSYEQYF. The CDR3 DNA reads as TGTGCCAGCAGCCGGACTAGCTCCTACGAGCAGTACTTC. The whole variable domain, filled in from reference TRBV7-9 and TRBJ2-7, reads DTGVSQNPRHKITKRGQNVTFRCDPISEHNRLYWYRQTLGQGPEFLTYFQNEAQLEKSRLLSDRFSAERPKGSFSTLEIQRTEQGDSAMYLCASSRTSSYEQYFGPGTRLTVT.

The CDR3: CAWSKDISNQPQHF. CDR3 DNA sequence: TGTGCCTGGAGTAAGGACATTAGCAATCAGCCCCAGCATTTT. The genes are TRBV30 and TRBJ1-5; D might be TRBD1 (5 bases). The germline gives CDR1 GTSNPN, CDR2 SVGIG (reference sequence). The CDR3 runs 14 residues. Trimming shortened V by 2 bases and J by 0 bases, and 8 bases separated the two germline ends.

The V gene is TRBV18, the J gene TRBJ1-4, with D perhaps matching TRBD1 (5 bases). V lost 8 bases and J lost 4, with 14 bases in between. Germline values: CDR1 KGHSH, CDR2 LQKENI. CDR3 length: 14 residues. In nucleotides, the CDR3 is TGTGCCAGCGCCCCGGGACGGGTTAATGAAAAACTGTTTTTT. It is translated as CASAPGRVNEKLFF.

CDR3 sequence reads: CASSLSGRGGGYNEQFF. Written as DNA, the CDR3 is TGTGCCAGCAGTTTATCGGGACGAGGGGGGGGATACAATGAGCAGTTCTTC. The chain employs TRBV27 and TRBJ2-1; TRBD2 might be the D (7 bases). CDR1 and CDR2 (germline): MNHEY, SMNVEV (reference sequence). V dropped 0 bases and J dropped 4 bases, with 16 bases sitting between them. This CDR3 has 17 residues.